Listed here are 25 T cell receptor beta chains from one sample, sequenced in a study of blood T cell repertoires in COVID-19. Libraries were prepared by immunoSEQ multiplex PCR; TCRdb keeps only in-frame clonotypes and omits some of them. This sample carries more than 95,000 clones, roughly four fifths of them seen once, and the ten largest clones take about 4.8%. Source material: peripheral blood. These receptors came from a man aged 55-75 years with acute or convalescent COVID-19.

The V gene is TRBV3-1 (or the pseudogene TRBV3-2), the J gene TRBJ1-1; 8 positions agree with TRBD1. The CDR3 sequence is 14 residues long. Germline lookup yields CDR1 LGHDT and CDR2 YNNKEL (reference sequence). The junction had 11 bases not matched to a gene; V was cut back by 3 bases and J by 11 bases. The CDR3 DNA follows: TGTGCCAGCAGCCATCTGGACAGGGTAGGGTTGGCTTTCTTT. Translating it yields CASSHLDRVGLAFF.

This rearrangement joins TRBV30 to TRBJ1-5, with 7 bases aligning to TRBD1. The CDR3 is 13 amino acids. V lost 8 bases and J lost 2; bases outside the gene matches: 6. Germline V gene data show CDR1 as GTSNPN and CDR2 as SVGIG (reference sequence). The CDR3 nucleotides are TGTGCCCTGAGACAGGGCGGCAATCAGCCCCAGCATTTT. Protein: CALRQGGNQPQHF.

This clone was observed a single time. The chain uses TRBV12-3 or TRBV12-4 and TRBJ1-2; tentative D call: TRBD1 (6 bases). The CDR3 is 13 residues long. V lost 2 bases and J lost 6, with 10 bases in between. CDR3 in DNA: TGTGCCAGCAGTTTACAGGGGCAAGATGGCTACACCTTC. This sequence encodes CASSLQGQDGYTF.

V is TRBV30 and J is TRBJ2-7; D unclear. V was clipped by 1 base and J by 3 bases, with 13 bases between them. CDR1 is GTSNPN and CDR2 is SVGIG in the germline V gene (reference sequence). The CDR3 sequence is 14 residues long. The DNA for the CDR3 is TGTGCCTGGAGTGCCCGAGCTCCTGGCTACGAGCAGTACTTC. Translated, it gives CAWSARAPGYEQYF.

The chain is built from TRBV10-1 and TRBJ1-1, with TRBD1 as a possible D gene (5 bases). Germline values: CDR1 WNHNN, CDR2 SYGVQD (reference sequence). The CDR3 consists of 15 residues. The V gene lost 0 bases and the J gene lost 1 base, with 9 bases spanning the gap. The CDR3, as DNA: TGCGCCAGCAGTGAGTCGGGCAGGGAGAACACTGAAGCTTTCTTT. Translation gives CASSESGRENTEAFF.

The chain couples TRBV14 to TRBJ1-2, with D uncertain. Germline loops: CDR1 SGHDN, CDR2 FVKESK. This CDR3 is 12 amino acids long. V was trimmed by 0 bases and J by 8 bases, leaving 7 bases between them. This CDR3 reads CASSQDNRGYTF. The CDR3 nucleotides read TGTGCCAGCAGCCAAGATAATCGGGGCTACACCTTC.

V gene TRBV19 combines with J gene TRBJ1-1, with D maybe TRBD1 (5 bases). The germline V and J ends were trimmed by 5 bases and 4 bases, with 20 bases remaining between them. The germline V gene encodes CDR1 LNHDA and CDR2 SQIVND (reference sequence). The length of the CDR3 is 16 residues. CDR3 nucleotides: TGTGCCAGTAGTTACCTCTTGGGGGGGGTTGGCACTGAAGCTTTCTTT. Its translation is CASSYLLGGVGTEAFF. Combining the CDR3 with reference TRBV19 and TRBJ1-1 gives the whole variable domain DGGITQSPKYLFRKEGQNVTLSCEQNLNHDAMYWYRQDPGQGLRLIYYSQIVNDFQKGDIAEGYSVSREKKESFPLTVTSAQKNPTAFYLCASSYLLGGVGTEAFFGQGTRLTVV.

This clone has more than one count but fewer than ten. This chain links TRBV5-1 with TRBJ2-1, with 12 bases matching TRBD2. The length of the CDR3 is 19 residues. V shed 4 bases, J shed 12 bases, and the junction held 23 bases outside the gene matches. The germline V gene encodes CDR1 SGHRS and CDR2 YFSETQ. The CDR3 loop is CASSPQTSGSNPSLGRQFF. In DNA form, the CDR3 reads TGCGCCAGCAGCCCTCAGACTAGCGGGAGTAACCCCTCCCTAGGTAGGCAGTTCTTC.

This rearrangement joins TRBV11-3 to TRBJ1-1; a possible D gene is TRBD1 (6 bases). There are 14 residues in the CDR3. V dropped 2 bases and J dropped 6 bases, with 13 bases sitting between them. Germline lookup yields CDR1 SGHNT and CDR2 YENEEA. The CDR3 DNA follows: TGTGCCAGCAGCTTATGGCAGGACAGCGCTGAAGCTTTCTTT. Protein: CASSLWQDSAEAFF.

This chain connects TRBV19 to TRBJ1-2; D ambiguous. V shed 4 bases and J shed 10 bases, with 10 bases lying between them. The CDR3 runs 11 residues. Germline V gives CDR1 LNHDA, CDR2 SQIVND (reference sequence). CDR3 in amino acids: CASSRQSNYTF. DNA for the CDR3: TGTGCCAGTAGTAGACAAAGCAACTACACCTTC.

The gene calls are TRBV7-8 and TRBJ2-1, with TRBD2 matching over 12 bases. The length of the CDR3 is 14 residues. After removal of 7 bases from V and 7 bases from J, the junction contained 5 bases not matched to a gene. Germline CDR1 and CDR2: SGHVS and FQNEAQ. This CDR3 reads CASTRTSGNNEQFF. The CDR3 DNA sequence: TGTGCCAGCACCCGGACTAGCGGGAATAATGAGCAGTTCTTC.

The sample holds a few counts of this clone. This sequence joins TRBV5-8 and TRBJ2-7, with 7 bases that match TRBD2. CDR1 and CDR2 from the germline V gene are SGHTS and YDEGEE. Trimming at V came to 0 bases and at J to 1 base, leaving 10 bases not matched to a gene. The CDR3 totals 17 residues. CDR3 nucleotides: TGTGCCAGCAGCTTGGGTCTGGGCGGGGGTATTTCCTACGAGCAGTACTTC. Translation: CASSLGLGGGISYEQYF.

The chain carries TRBV9 and TRBJ1-3; unclear D gene. Trimming pared 0 bases from V and 4 bases from J, leaving 11 bases between. The CDR3 sequence is 15 residues long. CDR1 and CDR2 from the germline V gene are SGDLS and YYNGEE. The CDR3 loop reads CASSVGSSGGNTIYF. The DNA for the CDR3 is TGTGCCAGCAGCGTAGGTAGTTCGGGAGGAAACACCATATATTTT.

The chain employs TRBV7-9 and TRBJ2-4; 10 bases fit TRBD1. This CDR3 has 14 residues. CDR1 and CDR2 from the germline V gene are SEHNR and FQNEAQ (reference sequence). With 5 bases clipped from V and 7 bases from J, the junction kept 5 bases outside the gene matches. The CDR3 coding sequence is TGTGCCAGCAGCGTACCGGGACAGGGGAACATTCAGTACTTC. It yields the protein CASSVPGQGNIQYF.

The V gene is TRBV6-5, the J gene TRBJ1-2; 7 nucleotides line up with TRBD1. Unmatched junction bases numbered 4, after V lost 6 bases and J lost 0 bases. From germline, CDR1 is MNHEY and CDR2 SVGAGI. This CDR3 region has 14 residues. CDR3 sequence: CASRETGTNYGYTF. The CDR3 nucleotides read TGTGCCAGCAGGGAGACAGGGACTAACTATGGCTACACCTTC.

This chain joins TRBV6-5 and TRBJ1-6; D ambiguous. The V and J ends lost 0 bases and 8 bases respectively, with 11 bases between them. The CDR3 spans 15 residues. CDR1 and CDR2 (germline): MNHEY, SVGAGI. Here the CDR3 DNA reads TGTGCCAGCAGTTACTCGCACGGGAATCATTCACCCCTCCACTTT. Its translation is CASSYSHGNHSPLHF.

The chain joins TRBV11-3 to TRBJ1-1, with 7 bases aligning to TRBD1. The CDR3 runs to 11 residues. With 5 bases clipped from V and 11 bases from J, the junction kept 5 bases outside the gene matches. CDR1 is SGHNT and CDR2 is YENEEA in the germline V gene. The CDR3 bases are TGTGCCAGCAGCAAAGACAGGGCGGCTTTCTTT. Its protein product is CASSKDRAAFF.

This chain connects TRBV2 to TRBJ2-3; D might be TRBD2 (6 bases). This CDR3 spans 15 amino acids. Trimming removed 8 bases from V and 0 bases from J, with 15 bases in between. Germline-derived CDR1 and CDR2 are SNHLY and FYNNEI. CDR3 nucleotide sequence: TGTGCCAGCCCGGGGAGGTCCCTTAGCACAGATACGCAGTATTTT. Amino acid sequence: CASPGRSLSTDTQYF.

The chain employs TRBV19 and TRBJ1-4; D possibly corresponds to TRBD1 (5 bases). Germline V gene sequence: CDR1 LNHDA, CDR2 SQIVND (reference sequence). Trimming shortened V by 7 bases and J by 3 bases, and 15 bases separated the two germline ends. This CDR3 comprises 15 residues. This chain's CDR3 is CASTTYQGSNEKLFF. CDR3 bases: TGTGCCAGTACCACTTATCAGGGTTCTAATGAAAAACTGTTTTTT.

This clone occurred once. J is TRBJ2-7 and V is TRBV28; 11 bases are shared with TRBD2. The CDR3 totals 14 residues. V was pared by 5 bases and J by 2 bases, with 2 bases of the junction left unmatched. Germline loops: CDR1 MDHEN, CDR2 SYDVKM. In DNA, the CDR3 is TGTGCCAGCAGTAGACTAGCGGGAACCTACGAGCAGTACTTC. Amino acids: CASSRLAGTYEQYF.

The CDR3 is CASSLNPGLGYNEQFF. The CDR3 DNA reads as TGTGCCAGCAGCTTGAACCCGGGACTAGGATACAATGAGCAGTTCTTC. The genes are TRBV5-8 and TRBJ2-1, with 8 bases fitting TRBD2. This CDR3 spans 16 amino acids. V was pared by 1 base and J by 4 bases, with 7 bases of the junction left unmatched. Germline loops: CDR1 SGHTS, CDR2 YDEGEE. The full variable domain, with the rest looked up from reference TRBV5-8 and TRBJ2-1, is EAGVTQSPTHLIKTRGQQATLRCSPISGHTSVYWYQQALGLGLQFLLWYDEGEERNRGNFPPRFSGRQFPNYSSELNVNALELEDSALYLCASSLNPGLGYNEQFFGPGTRLTVL.

This rearrangement joins TRBV18 to TRBJ2-5; the D gene is possibly TRBD2 (5 bases). CDR3 size: 14 residues. CDR1 is KGHSH, CDR2 LQKENI, per germline. Trimming removed 6 bases at V and 3 bases at J, with 14 bases between. The CDR3 DNA is TGTGCCAGCTCTCGTGGGCCGAGGGAAGAGACCCAGTACTTC. This encodes CASSRGPREETQYF.

This chain uses TRBV27 with TRBJ1-1, with a tentative D call TRBD1 (6 bases). The CDR3 is made up of 14 amino acids. V was cut by 6 bases and J by 1 base, with 12 bases left in between. Per the germline V gene, CDR1 is MNHEY and CDR2 is SMNVEV (reference sequence). In DNA form, the CDR3 reads TGTGCCAGCAGCCCGGGACACTCGAACACTGAAGCTTTCTTT. Its translation is CASSPGHSNTEAFF.

CDR3 sequence (DNA): TGTGCCAGCAGCCCTAGCCGGGGAGCCTTCGGGGATGAGCAGTTCTTC. Its translation: CASSPSRGAFGDEQFF. The chain links TRBV7-9 to TRBJ2-1; D might be TRBD2 (5 bases). CDR1 is SEHNR and CDR2 is FQNEAQ in the germline V gene (reference sequence). There are 16 residues in the CDR3. Trimming took off 5 bases at V and 8 bases at J, with 22 bases between the two ends.

J is TRBJ2-2 and V is TRBV7-2; TRBD2 agrees at 11 bases. The CDR3 extends over 17 amino acids. V lost 6 bases, J lost 8 bases, and 14 bases stayed unmatched. Per the germline V gene, CDR1 is SGHTA and CDR2 is FQGNSA. The DNA of the CDR3 is TGTGCCAGCAGAGGGCCCCCGGGACTAGCGGTCCTTGGGGAGCTGTTTTTT. Its translation: CASRGPPGLAVLGELFF. Full variable domain (outside the CDR3, taken from reference TRBV7-2 and TRBJ2-2): GAGVSQSPSNKVTEKGKDVELRCDPISGHTALYWYRQSLGQGLEFLIYFQGNSAPDKSGLPSDRFSAERTGGSVSTLTIQRTQQEDSAVYLCASRGPPGLAVLGELFFGEGSRLTVL.